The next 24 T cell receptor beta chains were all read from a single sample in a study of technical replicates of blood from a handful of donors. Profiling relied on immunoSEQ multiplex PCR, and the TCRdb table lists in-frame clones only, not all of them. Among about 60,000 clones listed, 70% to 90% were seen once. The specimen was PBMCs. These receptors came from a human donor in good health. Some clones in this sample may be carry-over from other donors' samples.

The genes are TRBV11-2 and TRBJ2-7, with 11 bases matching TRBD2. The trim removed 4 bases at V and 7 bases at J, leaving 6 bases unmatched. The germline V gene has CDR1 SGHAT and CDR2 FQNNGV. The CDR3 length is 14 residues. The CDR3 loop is CASSSSGGPWEQYF. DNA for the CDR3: TGTGCCAGCAGCTCTAGCGGGGGGCCCTGGGAGCAGTACTTC.

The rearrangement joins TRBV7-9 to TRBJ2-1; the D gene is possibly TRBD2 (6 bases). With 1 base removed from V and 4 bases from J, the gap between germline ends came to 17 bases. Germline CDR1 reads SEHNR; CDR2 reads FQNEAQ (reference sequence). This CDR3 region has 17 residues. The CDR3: CASSLGPAGLPYNEQFF. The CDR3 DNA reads TGTGCCAGCAGCTTAGGTCCGGCGGGACTTCCATACAATGAGCAGTTCTTC.

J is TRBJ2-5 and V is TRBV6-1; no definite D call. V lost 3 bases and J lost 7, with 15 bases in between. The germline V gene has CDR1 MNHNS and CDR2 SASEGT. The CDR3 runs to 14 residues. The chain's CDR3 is CASSEVAEAWTQYF. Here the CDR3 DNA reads TGTGCCAGCAGTGAGGTTGCGGAAGCTTGGACCCAGTACTTC.

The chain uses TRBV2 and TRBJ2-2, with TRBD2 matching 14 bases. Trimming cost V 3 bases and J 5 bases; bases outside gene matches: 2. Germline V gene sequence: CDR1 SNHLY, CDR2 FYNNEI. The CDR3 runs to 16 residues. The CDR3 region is CASSDGTSGGTGELFF. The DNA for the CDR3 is TGTGCCAGCAGTGACGGGACTAGCGGGGGAACCGGGGAGCTGTTTTTT.

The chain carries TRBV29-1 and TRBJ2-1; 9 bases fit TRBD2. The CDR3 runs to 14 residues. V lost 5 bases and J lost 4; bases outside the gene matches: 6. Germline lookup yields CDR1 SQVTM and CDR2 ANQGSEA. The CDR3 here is CSVLGAGGYNEQFF. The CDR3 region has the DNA TGCAGCGTTCTTGGAGCGGGGGGATACAATGAGCAGTTCTTC.

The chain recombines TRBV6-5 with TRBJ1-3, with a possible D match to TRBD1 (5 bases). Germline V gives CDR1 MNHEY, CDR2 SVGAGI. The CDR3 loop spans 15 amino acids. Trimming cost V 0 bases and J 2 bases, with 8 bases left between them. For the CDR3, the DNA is TGTGCCAGCAGTTACTCGGGCAGGGCTGGAAACACCATATATTTT. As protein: CASSYSGRAGNTIYF.

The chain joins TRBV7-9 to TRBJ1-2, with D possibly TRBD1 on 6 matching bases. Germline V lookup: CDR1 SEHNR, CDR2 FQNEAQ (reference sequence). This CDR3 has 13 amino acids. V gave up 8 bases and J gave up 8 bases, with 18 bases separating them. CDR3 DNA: TGTGCCAGCGGATCAGGACAGTTTGGGGGCTACACCTTC. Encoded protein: CASGSGQFGGYTF.

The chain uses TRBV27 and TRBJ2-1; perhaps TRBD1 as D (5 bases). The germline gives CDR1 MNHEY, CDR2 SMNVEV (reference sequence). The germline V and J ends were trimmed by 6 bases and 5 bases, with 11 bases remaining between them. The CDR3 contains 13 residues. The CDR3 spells CASRPTANNEQFF. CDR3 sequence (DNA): TGTGCCAGCAGACCGACAGCTAACAATGAGCAGTTCTTC.

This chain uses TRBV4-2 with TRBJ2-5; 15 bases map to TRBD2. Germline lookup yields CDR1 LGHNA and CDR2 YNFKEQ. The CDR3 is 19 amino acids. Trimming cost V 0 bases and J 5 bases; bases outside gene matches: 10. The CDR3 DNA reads TGTGCCAGCAGCCAAGAGCCGGGCGGACTAGCGGGAGGGGTCGAGACCCAGTACTTC. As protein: CASSQEPGGLAGGVETQYF.

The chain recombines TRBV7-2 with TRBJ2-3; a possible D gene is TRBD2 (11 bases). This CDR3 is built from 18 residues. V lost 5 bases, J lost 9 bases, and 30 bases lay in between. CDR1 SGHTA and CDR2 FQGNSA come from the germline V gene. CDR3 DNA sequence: TGTGCCAGCAGCGCGAGACAGGGGGCCGGGACTAGCGGCGGAACGCAGTATTTT. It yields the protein CASSARQGAGTSGGTQYF.

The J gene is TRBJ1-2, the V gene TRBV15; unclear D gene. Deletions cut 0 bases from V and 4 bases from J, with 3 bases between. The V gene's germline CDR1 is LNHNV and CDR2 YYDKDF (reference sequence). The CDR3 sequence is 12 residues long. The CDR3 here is CATSRDGYGYTF. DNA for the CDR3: TGTGCCACCAGCAGAGACGGCTATGGCTACACCTTC.

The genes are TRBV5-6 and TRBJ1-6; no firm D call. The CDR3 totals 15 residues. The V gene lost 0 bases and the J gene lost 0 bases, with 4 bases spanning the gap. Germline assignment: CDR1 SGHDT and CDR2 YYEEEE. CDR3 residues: CASSLGVSYNSPLHF. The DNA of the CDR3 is TGTGCCAGCAGCTTGGGAGTCTCCTATAATTCACCCCTCCACTTT.

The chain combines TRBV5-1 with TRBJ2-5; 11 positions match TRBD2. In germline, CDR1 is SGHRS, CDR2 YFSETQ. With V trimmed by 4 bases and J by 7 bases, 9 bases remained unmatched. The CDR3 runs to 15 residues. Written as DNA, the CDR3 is TGCGCCAGCAGCGAGACTAGCGGGGCGACAGGGACCCAGTACTTC. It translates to CASSETSGATGTQYF.

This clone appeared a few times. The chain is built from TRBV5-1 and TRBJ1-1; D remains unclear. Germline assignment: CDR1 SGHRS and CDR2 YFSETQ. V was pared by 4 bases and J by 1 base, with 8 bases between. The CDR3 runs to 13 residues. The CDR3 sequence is CASSATWNTEAFF. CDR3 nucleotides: TGCGCCAGCAGCGCAACTTGGAACACTGAAGCTTTCTTT.

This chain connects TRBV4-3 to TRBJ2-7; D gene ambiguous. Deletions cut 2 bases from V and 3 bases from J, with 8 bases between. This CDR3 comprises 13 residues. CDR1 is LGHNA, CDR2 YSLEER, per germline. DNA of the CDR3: TGCGCCAGCAGCCAACTACTCGGCTACGAGCAGTACTTC. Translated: CASSQLLGYEQYF.

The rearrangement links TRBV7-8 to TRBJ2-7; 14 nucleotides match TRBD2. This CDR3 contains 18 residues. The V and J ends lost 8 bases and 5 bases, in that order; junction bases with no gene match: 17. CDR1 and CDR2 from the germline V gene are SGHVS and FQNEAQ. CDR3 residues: CASRPRAGTSGRKNEQYF. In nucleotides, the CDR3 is TGTGCCAGCCGACCGAGGGCTGGGACTAGCGGGAGAAAGAACGAGCAGTACTTC.

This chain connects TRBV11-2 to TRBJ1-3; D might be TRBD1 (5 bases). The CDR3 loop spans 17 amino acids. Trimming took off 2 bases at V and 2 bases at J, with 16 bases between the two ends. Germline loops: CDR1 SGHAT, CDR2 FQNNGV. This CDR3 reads CASSLRASGVTGNTIYF. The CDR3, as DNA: TGTGCCAGCAGCTTAAGGGCCTCGGGGGTCACTGGAAACACCATATATTTT. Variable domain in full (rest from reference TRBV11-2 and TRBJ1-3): EAGVAQSPRYKIIEKRQSVAFWCNPISGHATLYWYQQILGQGPKLLIQFQNNGVVDDSQLPKDRFSAERLKGVDSTLKIQPAKLEDSAVYLCASSLRASGVTGNTIYFGEGSWLTVV.

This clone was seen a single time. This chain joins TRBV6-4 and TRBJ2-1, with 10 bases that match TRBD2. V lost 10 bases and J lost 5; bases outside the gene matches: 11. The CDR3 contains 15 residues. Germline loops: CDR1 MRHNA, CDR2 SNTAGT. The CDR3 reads CATSILAGANNEQFF. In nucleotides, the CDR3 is TGTGCCACCTCAATCCTAGCGGGAGCGAACAATGAGCAGTTCTTC.

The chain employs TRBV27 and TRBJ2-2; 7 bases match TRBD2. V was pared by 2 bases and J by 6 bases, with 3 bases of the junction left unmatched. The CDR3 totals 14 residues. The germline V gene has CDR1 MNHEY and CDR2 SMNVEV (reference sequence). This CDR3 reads CASSLLGRAGELFF. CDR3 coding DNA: TGTGCCAGCAGTTTACTGGGGAGGGCCGGGGAGCTGTTTTTT.

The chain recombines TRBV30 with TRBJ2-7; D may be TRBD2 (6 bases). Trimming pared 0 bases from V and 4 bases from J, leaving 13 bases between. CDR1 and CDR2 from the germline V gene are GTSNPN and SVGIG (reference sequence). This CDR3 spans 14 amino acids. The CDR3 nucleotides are TGTGCCTGGAGTGTATGGGGGGTAAGGTACGAGCAGTACTTC. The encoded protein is CAWSVWGVRYEQYF.

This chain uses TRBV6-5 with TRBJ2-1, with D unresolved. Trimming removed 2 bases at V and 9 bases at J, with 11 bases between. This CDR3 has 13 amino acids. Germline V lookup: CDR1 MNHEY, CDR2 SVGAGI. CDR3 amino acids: CASSYIVGGEQFF. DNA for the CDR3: TGTGCCAGCAGTTACATAGTCGGCGGTGAGCAGTTCTTC.

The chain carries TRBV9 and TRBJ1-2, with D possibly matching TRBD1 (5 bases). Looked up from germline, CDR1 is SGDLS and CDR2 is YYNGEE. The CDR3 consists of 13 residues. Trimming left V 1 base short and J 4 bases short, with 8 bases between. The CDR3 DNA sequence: TGTGCCAGCAGCGTATCCGGGGGCTATGGCTACACCTTC. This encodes CASSVSGGYGYTF.

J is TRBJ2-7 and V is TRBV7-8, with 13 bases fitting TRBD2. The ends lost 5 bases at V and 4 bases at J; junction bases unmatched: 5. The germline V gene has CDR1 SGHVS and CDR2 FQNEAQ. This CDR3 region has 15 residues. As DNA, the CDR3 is TGTGCCAGCAGCCCGCCGGGACTAGCGGGGTACGAGCAGTACTTC. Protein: CASSPPGLAGYEQYF.

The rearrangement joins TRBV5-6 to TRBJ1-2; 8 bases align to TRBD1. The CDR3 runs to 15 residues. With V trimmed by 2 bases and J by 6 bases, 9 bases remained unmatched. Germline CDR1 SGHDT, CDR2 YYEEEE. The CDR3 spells CASSFFLGQVNGYTF. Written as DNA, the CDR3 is TGTGCCAGCAGCTTTTTTCTGGGACAGGTCAATGGCTACACCTTC.